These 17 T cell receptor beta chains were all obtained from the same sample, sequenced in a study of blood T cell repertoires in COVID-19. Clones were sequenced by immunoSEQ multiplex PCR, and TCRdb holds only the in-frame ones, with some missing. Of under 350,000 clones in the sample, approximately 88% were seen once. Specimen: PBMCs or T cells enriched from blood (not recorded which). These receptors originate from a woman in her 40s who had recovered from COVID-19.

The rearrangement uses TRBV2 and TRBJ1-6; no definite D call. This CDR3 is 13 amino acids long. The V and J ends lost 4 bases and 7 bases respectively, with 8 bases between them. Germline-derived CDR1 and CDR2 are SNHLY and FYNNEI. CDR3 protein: CASSGEKNSPLHF. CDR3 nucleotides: TGTGCCAGCAGTGGAGAGAAGAATTCACCCCTCCACTTT.

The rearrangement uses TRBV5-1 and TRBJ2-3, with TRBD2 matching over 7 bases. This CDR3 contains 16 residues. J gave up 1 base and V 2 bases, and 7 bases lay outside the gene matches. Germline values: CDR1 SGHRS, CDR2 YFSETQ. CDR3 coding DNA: TGCGCCAGCAGCTTCATCGGCGCGGGAGGCACAGATACGCAGTATTTT. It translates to CASSFIGAGGTDTQYF.

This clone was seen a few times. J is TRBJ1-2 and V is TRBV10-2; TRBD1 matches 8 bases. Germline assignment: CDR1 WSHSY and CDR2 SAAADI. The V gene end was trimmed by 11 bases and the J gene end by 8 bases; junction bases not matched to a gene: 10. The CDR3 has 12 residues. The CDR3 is CAVKPDRDGYTF. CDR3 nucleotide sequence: TGCGCCGTCAAACCGGACAGGGACGGCTACACCTTC.

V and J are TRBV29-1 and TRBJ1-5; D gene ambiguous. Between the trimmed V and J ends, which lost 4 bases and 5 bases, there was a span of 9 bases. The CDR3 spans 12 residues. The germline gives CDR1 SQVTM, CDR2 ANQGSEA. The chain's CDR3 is CSVATNYQPQHF. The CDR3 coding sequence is TGCAGCGTTGCGACAAATTATCAGCCCCAGCATTTT.

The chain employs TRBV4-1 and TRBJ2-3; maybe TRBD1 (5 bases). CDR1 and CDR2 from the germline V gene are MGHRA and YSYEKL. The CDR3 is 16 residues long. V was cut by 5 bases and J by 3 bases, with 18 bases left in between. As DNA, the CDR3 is TGCGCCAGCAGCTTTCGGGCAGGGCTTGAGACAGATACGCAGTATTTT. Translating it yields CASSFRAGLETDTQYF.

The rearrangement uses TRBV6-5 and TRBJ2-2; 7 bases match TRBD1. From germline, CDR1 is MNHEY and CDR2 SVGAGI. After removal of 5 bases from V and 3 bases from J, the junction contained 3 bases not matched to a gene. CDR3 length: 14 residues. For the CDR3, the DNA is TGTGCCAGCAGTCGTGACAGGGACACCGGGGAGCTGTTTTTT. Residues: CASSRDRDTGELFF.

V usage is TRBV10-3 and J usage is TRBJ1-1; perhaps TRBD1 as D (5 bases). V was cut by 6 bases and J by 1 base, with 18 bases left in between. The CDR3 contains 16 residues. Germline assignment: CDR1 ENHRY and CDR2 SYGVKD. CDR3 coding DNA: TGTGCCATCAGGCGGGATGGAAGGGGCAAGAACACTGAAGCTTTCTTT. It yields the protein CAIRRDGRGKNTEAFF.

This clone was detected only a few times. The CDR3 bases are TGTGCCAGCTCACCAACATACCCCCTCCAGGAGGGTACTGAAGCTTTCTTT. It specifies CASSPTYPLQEGTEAFF. The chain links TRBV18 to TRBJ1-1; D gene uncertain. The V gene's germline CDR1 is KGHSH and CDR2 LQKENI. This CDR3 contains 17 residues. Trimming removed 2 bases at V and 5 bases at J, with 21 bases between.

The CDR3 DNA is TGTGCCTGGAGTGTAAGGGGGATCGGCACTGAAGCTTTCTTT. Protein sequence: CAWSVRGIGTEAFF. The genes are TRBV30 and TRBJ1-1; D is perhaps TRBD1 (6 bases). Trimming cost V 0 bases and J 4 bases, with 12 bases left between them. The CDR3 loop spans 14 amino acids. Germline-derived CDR1 and CDR2 are GTSNPN and SVGIG (reference sequence).

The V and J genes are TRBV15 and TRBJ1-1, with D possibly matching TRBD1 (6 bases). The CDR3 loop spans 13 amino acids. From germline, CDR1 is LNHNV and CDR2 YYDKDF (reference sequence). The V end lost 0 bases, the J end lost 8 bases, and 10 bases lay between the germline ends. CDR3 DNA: TGTGCCACCAGCAGAGATCAGGGGATGGAAGCTTTCTTT. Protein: CATSRDQGMEAFF.

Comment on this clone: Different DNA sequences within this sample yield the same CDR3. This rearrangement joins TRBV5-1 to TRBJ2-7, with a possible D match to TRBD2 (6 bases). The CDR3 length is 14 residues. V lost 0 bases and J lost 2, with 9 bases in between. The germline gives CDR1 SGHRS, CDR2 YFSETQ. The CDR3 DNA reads TGCGCCAGCAGCTTGGGAGCGGGCCCCTACGAGCAGTACTTC. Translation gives CASSLGAGPYEQYF.

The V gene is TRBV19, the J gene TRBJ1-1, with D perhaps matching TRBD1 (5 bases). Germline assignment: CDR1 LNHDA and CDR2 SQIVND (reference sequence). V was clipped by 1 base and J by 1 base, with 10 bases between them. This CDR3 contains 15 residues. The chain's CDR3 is CASSIGGRGNTEAFF. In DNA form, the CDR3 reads TGTGCCAGTAGTATAGGGGGGAGGGGGAACACTGAAGCTTTCTTT. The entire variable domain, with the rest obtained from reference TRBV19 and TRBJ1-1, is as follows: DGGITQSPKYLFRKEGQNVTLSCEQNLNHDAMYWYRQDPGQGLRLIYYSQIVNDFQKGDIAEGYSVSREKKESFPLTVTSAQKNPTAFYLCASSIGGRGNTEAFFGQGTRLTVV.

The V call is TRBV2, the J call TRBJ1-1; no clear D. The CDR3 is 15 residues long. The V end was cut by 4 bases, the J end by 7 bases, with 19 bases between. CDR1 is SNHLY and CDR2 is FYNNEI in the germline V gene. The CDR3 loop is CASSGNRVPDDEAFF. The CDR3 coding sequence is TGTGCCAGCAGTGGGAATCGGGTACCAGATGATGAAGCTTTCTTT.

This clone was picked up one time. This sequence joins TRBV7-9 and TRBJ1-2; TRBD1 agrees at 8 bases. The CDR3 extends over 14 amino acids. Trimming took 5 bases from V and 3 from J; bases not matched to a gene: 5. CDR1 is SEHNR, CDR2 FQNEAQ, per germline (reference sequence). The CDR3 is CASSETGADYGYTF. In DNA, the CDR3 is TGTGCCAGCAGCGAGACAGGGGCGGACTATGGCTACACCTTC.

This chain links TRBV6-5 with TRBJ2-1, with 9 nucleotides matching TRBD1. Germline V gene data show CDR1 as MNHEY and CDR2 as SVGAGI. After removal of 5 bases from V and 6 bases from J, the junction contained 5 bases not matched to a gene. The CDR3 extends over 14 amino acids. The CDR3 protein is CASSLRDRANEQFF. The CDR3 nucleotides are TGTGCCAGCAGTCTCCGGGACAGGGCCAATGAGCAGTTCTTC.

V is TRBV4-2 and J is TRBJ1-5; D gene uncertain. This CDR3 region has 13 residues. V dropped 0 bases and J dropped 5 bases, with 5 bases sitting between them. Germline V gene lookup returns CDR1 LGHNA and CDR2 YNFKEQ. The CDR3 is CASSQDPDQPQHF. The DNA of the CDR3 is TGTGCCAGCAGCCAAGATCCGGATCAGCCCCAGCATTTT.

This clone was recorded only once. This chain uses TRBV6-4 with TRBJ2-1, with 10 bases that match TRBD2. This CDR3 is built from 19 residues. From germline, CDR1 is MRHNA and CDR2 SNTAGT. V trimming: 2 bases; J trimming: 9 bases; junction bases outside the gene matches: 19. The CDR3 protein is CASSDHQSGAGGPISEQFF. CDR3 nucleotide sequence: TGTGCCAGCAGTGACCATCAATCAGGAGCGGGAGGGCCAATTAGTGAGCAGTTCTTC.